The 27 T cell receptor beta chains listed next were all sequenced from one sample in a study of identifying expanded T cells in peripheral blood. Repertoires were generated with immunoSEQ multiplex PCR, while TCRdb's copy carries only in-frame clones and drops some. Among 120,000 or so clones listed, more than 75% were seen once. Source material: blood. The receptors here all came from a person aged 18-70 years in good health.

This clone was picked up a small number of times. The chain uses TRBV7-9 and TRBJ2-1; D assignment may be TRBD1 or TRBD2 (5 bases each). This CDR3 has 13 amino acids. Between the trimmed V and J ends, which lost 8 bases and 6 bases, there was a span of 14 bases. CDR1 SEHNR and CDR2 FQNEAQ come from the germline V gene (reference sequence). CDR3 bases: TGTGCCAGCTTCGTTCCTGGGGGCAATGAGCAGTTCTTC. Translated, it gives CASFVPGGNEQFF.

The chain couples TRBV5-6 to TRBJ2-1; a possible D gene is TRBD2 (6 bases). Germline lookup yields CDR1 SGHDT and CDR2 YYEEEE. The CDR3 length is 14 residues. V lost 0 bases to trimming and J lost 9 bases, with 13 bases between them. The CDR3 region is CASSLGQGGSEQFF. The CDR3 DNA sequence: TGTGCCAGCAGCTTGGGCCAGGGAGGTAGTGAGCAGTTCTTC.

The chain recombines TRBV4-1 with TRBJ1-3, with unresolved D. The CDR3 is 17 amino acids. Trimming stripped 0 bases from V and 2 bases from J, with 14 bases between. The V gene's germline CDR1 is MGHRA and CDR2 YSYEKL. Here the CDR3 DNA reads TGCGCCAGCAGCCAAGAGGGAATACCTCGACCTGGAAACACCATATATTTT. This gives the protein CASSQEGIPRPGNTIYF.

The sample holds a few counts of this clone. V and J are TRBV5-4 and TRBJ2-5; 8 bases are a match to TRBD1. The CDR3 contains 14 residues. In germline, CDR1 is SGHNT, CDR2 YYREEE (reference sequence). Trimming removed 3 bases from V and 5 bases from J; junction bases left unmatched: 6. CDR3 sequence (DNA): TGTGCCAGCAGCTCCCAGGGGGCTACGGAGACCCAGTACTTC. Protein sequence: CASSSQGATETQYF. The full variable domain, completed using reference TRBV5-4 and TRBJ2-5, is ETGVTQSPTHLIKTRGQQVTLRCSSQSGHNTVSWYQQALGQGPQFIFQYYREEENGRGNFPPRFSGLQFPNYSSELNVNALELDDSALYLCASSSQGATETQYFGPGTRLLVL.

The chain couples TRBV27 to TRBJ1-4; D gene unclear. The V end lost 6 bases, the J end lost 0 bases, and 8 bases lay between the germline ends. Per germline, CDR1 MNHEY and CDR2 SMNVEV (reference sequence). CDR3 size: 14 residues. CDR3 bases: TGTGCCAGCAGCTACAGTGCAACTAATGAAAAACTGTTTTTT. Translating gives CASSYSATNEKLFF.

This chain connects TRBV5-6 to TRBJ2-7; D may be TRBD2 (6 bases). V shed 0 bases and J shed 0 bases, with 13 bases lying between them. Germline V CDR1 and CDR2: SGHDT, YYEEEE. This CDR3 has 16 residues. The chain's CDR3 is CASSLVGLQSSYEQYF. For the CDR3, the DNA is TGTGCCAGCAGCTTGGTGGGACTCCAAAGCTCCTACGAGCAGTACTTC.

The rearrangement joins TRBV2 to TRBJ1-1, with 7 bases matching TRBD1. The germline CDR1 and CDR2 sequences are SNHLY and FYNNEI. The CDR3 is made up of 13 amino acids. Trimming at V came to 10 bases and at J to 3 bases, leaving 8 bases not matched to a gene. The CDR3 loop reads CATQTGKYTEAFF. The CDR3 DNA sequence: TGTGCCACCCAGACAGGGAAGTACACTGAAGCTTTCTTT. Based on the CDR3 plus reference TRBV2 and TRBJ1-1, the full variable domain is EPEVTQTPSHQVTQMGQEVILRCVPISNHLYFYWYRQILGQKVEFLVSFYNNEISEKSEIFDDQFSVERPDGSNFTLKIRSTKLEDSAMYFCATQTGKYTEAFFGQGTRLTVV.

The chain recombines TRBV4-1 with TRBJ2-3, with a tentative D call TRBD1 (5 bases). The CDR3 sequence is 16 residues long. V was cut by 0 bases and J by 3 bases, with 13 bases left in between. Germline V gene lookup returns CDR1 MGHRA and CDR2 YSYEKL. The CDR3 nucleotides are TGCGCCAGCAGCCAAGAGAAAGGGGTTCGGACAGATACGCAGTATTTT. Its protein is CASSQEKGVRTDTQYF.

J is TRBJ2-2 and V is TRBV7-3, with 7 bases lining up with TRBD1. Per the germline V gene, CDR1 is SGHTA and CDR2 is FQGTGA. Trimming at V came to 3 bases and at J to 5 bases, leaving 3 bases not matched to a gene. The CDR3 extends over 14 amino acids. CDR3 protein: CASSFTQGTGELFF. CDR3 DNA: TGTGCCAGCAGCTTTACACAGGGGACCGGGGAGCTGTTTTTT. Full variable domain (outside the CDR3, taken from reference TRBV7-3 and TRBJ2-2): GAGVSQTPSNKVTEKGKYVELRCDPISGHTALYWYRQSLGQGPEFLIYFQGTGAADDSGLPNDRFFAVRPEGSVSTLKIQRTERGDSAVYLCASSFTQGTGELFFGEGSRLTVL.

The chain carries TRBV5-6 and TRBJ2-2; no firm D call. V lost 0 bases to trimming and J lost 6 bases, with 12 bases between them. CDR3 length: 15 amino acids. CDR1 SGHDT and CDR2 YYEEEE come from the germline V gene. CDR3 in DNA: TGTGCCAGCAGCTTGGCCCCCTGGTCCCCCGGGGAGCTGTTTTTT. Amino acid sequence: CASSLAPWSPGELFF.

V gene TRBV18 combines with J gene TRBJ2-5, with 7 nucleotides matching TRBD1. Germline CDR1 KGHSH, CDR2 LQKENI. The CDR3 covers 16 residues. V lost 1 base to trimming and J lost 2 bases; unmatched junction nucleotides: 7. The CDR3 loop is CASSPQPGQQQETQYF. The CDR3 coding sequence is TGTGCCAGCTCACCACAACCGGGACAGCAACAAGAGACCCAGTACTTC.

The V call is TRBV5-5, the J call TRBJ1-4; no definite D call. CDR3 size: 12 residues. Germline V CDR1 and CDR2: SGHKS, YYEKEE (reference sequence). V gave up 2 bases and J gave up 4 bases, with 3 bases separating them. CDR3: CASSLSNEKLFF. The CDR3 DNA follows: TGTGCCAGCAGCTTAAGTAATGAAAAACTGTTTTTT.

The V and J genes are TRBV29-1 and TRBJ1-1, with D perhaps matching TRBD1 (6 bases). CDR3 length: 14 residues. The germline CDR1 and CDR2 sequences are SQVTM and ANQGSEA. V was clipped by 7 bases and J by 5 bases, with 20 bases between them. The CDR3 region is CSARIGGQRTEAFF. In nucleotides, the CDR3 is TGCAGCGCCCGTATAGGGGGTCAAAGGACTGAAGCTTTCTTT.

This rearrangement joins TRBV2 to TRBJ2-3, with D perhaps TRBD2 (5 bases). V was shortened by 11 bases and J by 6 bases, with 18 bases between the two germline ends. CDR1 is SNHLY, CDR2 FYNNEI, per germline. The CDR3 spans 13 residues. The CDR3 region is CAVRGGGRDTQYF. The CDR3 DNA follows: TGTGCCGTCAGAGGAGGAGGTAGGGATACGCAGTATTTT.

The CDR3 nucleotides are TGTGCCAGCAGGGCGTCGGTGGGGCTTGGCTACACCTTC. The encoded protein is CASRASVGLGYTF. The J gene is TRBJ1-2, the V gene TRBV6-6, with D tentatively TRBD1 (5 bases). Germline V gene data show CDR1 as MNHNY and CDR2 as SVGAGI (reference sequence). This CDR3 has 13 amino acids. V was clipped by 6 bases and J by 7 bases, with 15 bases between them.

This chain joins TRBV30 and TRBJ2-2; 14 nucleotides agree with TRBD2. Trimming cost V 8 bases and J 9 bases; bases outside gene matches: 17. Germline V gene sequence: CDR1 GTSNPN, CDR2 SVGIG (reference sequence). The CDR3 has 17 amino acids. CDR3 sequence: CARGTKGLAGGTRELFF. The CDR3, as DNA: TGTGCCCGGGGAACCAAAGGACTAGCGGGGGGTACCCGGGAGCTGTTTTTT.

This clone was observed a few times. The chain couples TRBV6-4 to TRBJ1-2; a weak D match, TRBD1 (5 bases). With 3 bases removed from V and 8 bases from J, the gap between germline ends came to 13 bases. The V gene's germline CDR1 is MRHNA and CDR2 SNTAGT. The CDR3 totals 13 residues. DNA of the CDR3: TGTGCCAGCAGTGAATCGAAAGGGACCGGCTACACCTTC. This gives the protein CASSESKGTGYTF.

CDR3 nucleotide sequence: TGCGCCAGCAGCCCCGCCTGGGGGCGGGGGGCAGGAGAGACCCAGTACTTC. Translated, it gives CASSPAWGRGAGETQYF. The V call is TRBV4-1, the J call TRBJ2-5; TRBD2 matches 8 bases. Germline CDR1 reads MGHRA; CDR2 reads YSYEKL. V trimming: 4 bases; J trimming: 4 bases; junction bases outside the gene matches: 14. CDR3 size: 17 residues.

J is TRBJ2-1 and V is TRBV19; 12 positions match TRBD1. The CDR3 loop spans 15 amino acids. Germline values: CDR1 LNHDA, CDR2 SQIVND (reference sequence). After removal of 6 bases from V and 8 bases from J, the junction contained 8 bases not matched to a gene. CDR3 DNA sequence: TGTGCCAGTAGACCGGGACAGGGGGCGTTTGATGAGCAGTTCTTC. As protein: CASRPGQGAFDEQFF.

The chain couples TRBV6-1 to TRBJ2-3, with a weak D call TRBD2 (5 bases). The CDR3 consists of 14 residues. Trimming removed 7 bases at V and 2 bases at J, with 13 bases between. Germline lookup yields CDR1 MNHNS and CDR2 SASEGT. CDR3 nucleotides: TGTGCCAGCACCCGGACTGGCTACACAGATACGCAGTATTTT. Its protein product is CASTRTGYTDTQYF.

The chain is built from TRBV5-4 and TRBJ2-4, with TRBD1 as a possible D gene (5 bases). The CDR3 runs 16 residues. Germline V gives CDR1 SGHNT, CDR2 YYREEE (reference sequence). V was trimmed by 5 bases and J by 3 bases, leaving 18 bases between them. The CDR3 loop reads CASSNPHGAVKNIQYF. As DNA, the CDR3 is TGTGCCAGCAGTAACCCCCATGGGGCAGTCAAAAACATTCAGTACTTC.

This clone appeared a single time. This chain links TRBV4-3 with TRBJ2-5, with D possibly TRBD2 on 6 matching bases. The length of the CDR3 is 18 residues. Deletions cut 1 base from V and 3 bases from J, with 21 bases between. Germline CDR1 LGHNA, CDR2 YSLEER. In DNA, the CDR3 is TGCGCCAGCAGCCAAGTTTGGCGGGGCGGGGCAACAAAAGAGACCCAGTACTTC. Its translation: CASSQVWRGGATKETQYF.

The chain uses TRBV7-8 and TRBJ2-7, with D maybe TRBD2 (5 bases). Trimming pared 5 bases from V and 0 bases from J, leaving 20 bases between. This CDR3 has 17 amino acids. Germline-derived CDR1 and CDR2 are SGHVS and FQNEAQ. As DNA, the CDR3 is TGTGCCAGCAGCCGAGAGCGAACAGCTACTAGCTCCTACGAGCAGTACTTC. Translating gives CASSRERTATSSYEQYF.

V and J are TRBV6-5 and TRBJ2-3; 8 bases agree with TRBD2. V lost 11 bases to trimming and J lost 2 bases; unmatched junction nucleotides: 6. The CDR3 loop spans 13 amino acids. Per germline, CDR1 MNHEY and CDR2 SVGAGI. The CDR3 DNA is TGTGCCCACAGCGGGAGTACCACAGATACGCAGTATTTT. Translation gives CAHSGSTTDTQYF.

The V and J genes are TRBV10-3 and TRBJ1-1, with TRBD1 identical over 9 bases. Germline CDR1 ENHRY, CDR2 SYGVKD. The CDR3 loop spans 15 amino acids. Trimming removed 8 bases from V and 2 bases from J; junction bases left unmatched: 9. CDR3: CAIRPGQGGNTEAFF. For the CDR3, the DNA is TGTGCCATCCGGCCGGGACAGGGTGGTAACACTGAAGCTTTCTTT.

The rearrangement joins TRBV5-6 to TRBJ2-7; D is perhaps TRBD1 or TRBD2 (6 bases each). In germline, CDR1 is SGHDT, CDR2 YYEEEE. V lost 2 bases, J lost 2 bases, and 17 bases lay in between. The CDR3 is 16 residues long. Here the CDR3 reads CASSFRSRGPTYEQYF. The CDR3 DNA reads TGTGCCAGCAGCTTTCGAAGCCGGGGGCCCACCTACGAGCAGTACTTC.

This clone was seen a handful of times. Within the sample, other DNA sequences also encode this same CDR3. This chain connects TRBV7-2 to TRBJ1-5; D may be TRBD1 (5 bases). V was clipped by 2 bases and J by 5 bases, with 7 bases between them. This CDR3 comprises 13 residues. Germline V gene sequence: CDR1 SGHTA, CDR2 FQGNSA. The CDR3 loop reads CASSLRGDQPQHF. CDR3 DNA: TGTGCCAGCAGCTTACGGGGGGATCAGCCCCAGCATTTT.